These 21 T cell receptor beta chains were sequenced from one sample in a study of T cells in Graves' hyperthyroidism and ophthalmopathy. Amplification yielded TCR beta CDR3 regions, with RNA transcripts as the source. During a first-round RT-PCR of the TCR CDR3, the HTBI primer set was used. TCRdb re-analysed the multiplex PCR reads in MiXCR, keeping a single row per CDR3 protein. Among a few hundred thousand distinct CDR3 sequences listed, around 13% were seen once. Input material: blood. These receptor sequences come from a woman in her twenties or thirties with Graves' ophthalmopathy.

This clonotype has ten or more counts. Here the CDR3 DNA reads TGTGCCAGCAGTCCCTTGGCCCTAGGCCATGAGCAGTTCTTC. It specifies CASSPLALGHEQFF. The rearrangement links TRBV28 to TRBJ2-1; no definite D call. V was cut by 5 bases and J by 8 bases, with 16 bases left in between. The CDR3 spans 14 residues. Germline V lookup: CDR1 MDHEN, CDR2 SYDVKM.

There are a few counts of this clonotype. V is TRBV15 and J is TRBJ2-5; D may be TRBD1 (6 bases). V gave up 2 bases and J gave up 1 base, with 14 bases separating them. CDR1 is LNHNV, CDR2 YYDKDF, per germline (reference sequence). The CDR3 is made up of 16 amino acids. Here the CDR3 DNA reads TGTGCCACCAGCAGACCTCGACAGGAGGTCCAAGAGACCCAGTACTTC. It is translated as CATSRPRQEVQETQYF.

CDR3: CASSSGTSANYGYTF. The CDR3 DNA sequence: TGTGCCAGCAGTTCCGGGACATCTGCTAACTATGGCTACACCTTC. This chain uses TRBV7-9 with TRBJ1-2; D might be TRBD1 (6 bases). The CDR3 consists of 15 residues. From germline, CDR1 is SEHNR and CDR2 FQNEAQ (reference sequence). V lost 6 bases and J 0 bases, leaving 14 bases between the germline ends. The complete variable domain, with remaining parts taken from reference TRBV7-9 and TRBJ1-2, reads DTGVSQNPRHKITKRGQNVTFRCDPISEHNRLYWYRQTLGQGPEFLTYFQNEAQLEKSRLLSDRFSAERPKGSFSTLEIQRTEQGDSAMYLCASSSGTSANYGYTFGSGTRLTVV.

This clonotype has ten or more counts. The chain couples TRBV11-3 to TRBJ2-5, with TRBD2 identical over 12 bases. Germline V gene sequence: CDR1 SGHNT, CDR2 YENEEA. CDR3 size: 17 residues. Trimming took 3 bases from V and 2 from J; bases not matched to a gene: 7. The CDR3 DNA sequence: TGTGCCAGCAGCTTCTTACCGACTAGCGGGGGACAAGAGACCCAGTACTTC. This codes for CASSFLPTSGGQETQYF.

This clonotype has a count of ten or more. CDR3 protein: CASSPSETYNEQFF. The CDR3 region has the DNA TGTGCCAGCAGCCCCTCGGAGACCTACAATGAGCAGTTCTTC. The chain recombines TRBV3-1 with TRBJ2-1; D gene unclear. Germline V CDR1 and CDR2: LGHDT, YNNKEL (reference sequence). Trimming cost V 4 bases and J 2 bases, with 9 bases left between them. The CDR3 consists of 14 residues.

CDR3 protein: CASSVPGRNGYTF. As DNA, the CDR3 is TGTGCCAGCAGCGTCCCGGGACGGAATGGCTACACCTTC. This chain uses TRBV5-8 with TRBJ1-2; D perhaps matches TRBD1 (5 bases). Germline V gives CDR1 SGHTS, CDR2 YDEGEE. This CDR3 region has 13 residues. Trimming cost V 4 bases and J 6 bases, with 13 bases left between them.

This clonotype was recorded at least ten times. This chain connects TRBV11-2 to TRBJ1-2; tentative D call: TRBD1 (6 bases). V dropped 0 bases and J dropped 4 bases, with 24 bases sitting between them. Germline V gene lookup returns CDR1 SGHAT and CDR2 FQNNGV. There are 19 residues in the CDR3. The CDR3 sequence is CASSLEGAGQRSHLYGYTF. The CDR3 DNA is TGTGCCAGCAGCTTAGAGGGGGCCGGACAGCGTTCCCACCTCTATGGCTACACCTTC.

This clonotype was counted at least ten times. The V and J genes are TRBV11-3 and TRBJ1-1, with D hard to call. The germline V gene encodes CDR1 SGHNT and CDR2 YENEEA. The germline V and J ends were trimmed by 4 bases and 4 bases, with 10 bases remaining between them. The CDR3 consists of 13 residues. The CDR3 DNA follows: TGTGCCAGCAGCTCCGGGGAGTTCACTGAAGCTTTCTTT. This encodes CASSSGEFTEAFF.

This clonotype was detected many times. The genes are TRBV7-2 and TRBJ1-2; no reliable D call. The CDR3 covers 15 residues. Trimming stripped 6 bases from V and 8 bases from J, with 22 bases between. Looked up from germline, CDR1 is SGHTA and CDR2 is FQGNSA. This chain's CDR3 is CASRNPLGRRAGYTF. The DNA of the CDR3 is TGTGCCAGCAGAAATCCCCTCGGACGGAGGGCCGGCTACACCTTC.

This clonotype was seen repeatedly, ten times or more. The V call is TRBV19, the J call TRBJ1-5, with a tentative D call TRBD1 (6 bases). From germline, CDR1 is LNHDA and CDR2 SQIVND (reference sequence). The CDR3 contains 15 residues. Trimming shortened V by 3 bases and J by 5 bases, and 14 bases separated the two germline ends. The DNA of the CDR3 is TGTGCCAGTAGTATTAGGACAGACTCTCATCAGCCCCAGCATTTT. Translation: CASSIRTDSHQPQHF.

V is TRBV24-1 and J is TRBJ1-1; TRBD1 matches at 8 bases. The CDR3 consists of 15 residues. CDR1 is KGHDR and CDR2 is SFDVKD in the germline V gene. Germline trimming cut 4 bases from V and 1 base from J; bases unmatched to any gene: 4. CDR3 in amino acids: CATSDQTGGNTEAFF. The DNA of the CDR3 is TGTGCCACCAGTGACCAAACAGGGGGGAACACTGAAGCTTTCTTT.

This chain joins TRBV13 and TRBJ2-7; D uncertain. Trimming stripped 5 bases from V and 0 bases from J, with 17 bases between. The germline V gene has CDR1 PRHDT and CDR2 FYEKMQ (reference sequence). This CDR3 contains 16 residues. In DNA, the CDR3 is TGTGCCAGCAGCCCGCGTTGGGCTGAGAGCTCCTACGAGCAGTACTTC. It specifies CASSPRWAESSYEQYF.

About this clonotype: Just one base apart from a much larger clone, this may be a read error. V usage is TRBV20-1 and J usage is TRBJ2-3; D possibly uses TRBD1 or TRBD2 (5 bases each). Germline loops: CDR1 DFQATT, CDR2 SNEGSKA (reference sequence). There are 14 residues in the CDR3. Trimming pared 3 bases from V and 2 bases from J, leaving 12 bases between. This CDR3 is CSARPIGTTDTQYF. CDR3 coding DNA: TGCAGTGCTAGGCCTATCGGGACCACAGATACGCAGTATTTT.

This clonotype showed up many times. V is TRBV5-1 and J is TRBJ2-1; 15 nucleotides align to TRBD2. CDR1 is SGHRS, CDR2 YFSETQ, per germline. The CDR3 contains 18 residues. V shed 2 bases and J 3 bases; nucleotides not matched to a gene: 6. The CDR3 DNA sequence: TGCGCCAGCAGCTTAGGACTAGCGGGGGGGCCGGACTACAATGAGCAGTTCTTC. This codes for CASSLGLAGGPDYNEQFF.

This rearrangement joins TRBV9 to TRBJ1-4; D is possibly TRBD1 (5 bases). The CDR3 extends over 14 amino acids. CDR1 and CDR2 from the germline V gene are SGDLS and YYNGEE. Between the trimmed V and J ends, which lost 4 bases and 6 bases, there was a span of 13 bases. The CDR3 DNA reads TGTGCCAGCAGCTGGGACGTGCAAGATGAAAAACTGTTTTTT. Residues: CASSWDVQDEKLFF.

This clonotype was observed many times. The chain has TRBV6-2 or TRBV6-3 and TRBJ2-1; 8 bases match TRBD2. This CDR3 has 16 residues. Germline lookup yields CDR1 MNHEY and CDR2 SVGEGT. V was clipped by 6 bases and J by 4 bases; unmatched bases: 11. CDR3 nucleotides: TGTGCCAGCAGCTCGGACCTAGCGGGCCTGTACAATGAGCAGTTCTTC. It translates to CASSSDLAGLYNEQFF.

The V and J genes are TRBV6-4 and TRBJ1-2; 9 bases fit TRBD1. With V trimmed by 4 bases and J by 4 bases, 19 bases remained unmatched. CDR3 size: 19 residues. CDR1 MRHNA and CDR2 SNTAGT come from the germline V gene. The chain's CDR3 is CASSVMNRDRAGRGYGYTF. For the CDR3, the DNA is TGTGCCAGCAGTGTCATGAACCGGGACAGGGCGGGCCGGGGCTATGGCTACACCTTC.

This clonotype occurred many times. The chain recombines TRBV20-1 with TRBJ2-5; either TRBD1 or TRBD2 may supply D (5 bases each). The V gene lost 3 bases and the J gene lost 0 bases, with 11 bases spanning the gap. The CDR3 consists of 14 residues. Germline-derived CDR1 and CDR2 are DFQATT and SNEGSKA (reference sequence). Here the CDR3 reads CSASPGADQETQYF. CDR3 coding DNA: TGCAGTGCTAGCCCCGGGGCAGACCAAGAGACCCAGTACTTC.

This clonotype was picked up many times. This chain uses TRBV12-3 or TRBV12-4 with TRBJ2-1; D possibly corresponds to TRBD1 (6 bases). The CDR3 length is 16 residues. Trimming left V 6 bases short and J 4 bases short, with 19 bases between. The CDR3 DNA is TGTGCCAGCAGCCCCCTGAAGGGGGAAAAATACAATGAGCAGTTCTTC. This gives the protein CASSPLKGEKYNEQFF.

In its sample, this clonotype was seen many times. The rearrangement uses TRBV28 and TRBJ2-1; D not resolved. Germline V gene sequence: CDR1 MDHEN, CDR2 SYDVKM. The germline V and J ends were trimmed by 6 bases and 0 bases, with 9 bases remaining between them. This CDR3 region has 14 residues. The CDR3 DNA is TGTGCCAGCAGCGATTATAACTCCTACAATGAGCAGTTCTTC. Translated, it gives CASSDYNSYNEQFF.

This clonotype has more than one count but fewer than ten. This sequence joins TRBV6-1 and TRBJ2-2; tentatively, D is TRBD1 (6 bases). The CDR3 has 14 amino acids. V dropped 8 bases and J dropped 0 bases, with 10 bases sitting between them. Germline CDR1 reads MNHNS; CDR2 reads SASEGT. CDR3 bases: TGTGCCAGCTCCGGACAGACGAACACCGGGGAGCTGTTTTTT. The encoded protein is CASSGQTNTGELFF.